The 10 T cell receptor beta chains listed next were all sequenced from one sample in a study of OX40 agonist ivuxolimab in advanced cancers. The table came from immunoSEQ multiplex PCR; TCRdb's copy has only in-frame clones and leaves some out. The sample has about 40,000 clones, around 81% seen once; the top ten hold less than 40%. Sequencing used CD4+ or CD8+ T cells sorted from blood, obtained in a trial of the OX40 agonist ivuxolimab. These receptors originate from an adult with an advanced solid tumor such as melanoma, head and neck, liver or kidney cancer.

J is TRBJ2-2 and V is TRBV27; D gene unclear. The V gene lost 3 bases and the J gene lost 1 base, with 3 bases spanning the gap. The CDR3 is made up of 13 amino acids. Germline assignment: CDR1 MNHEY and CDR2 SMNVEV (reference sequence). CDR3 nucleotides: TGTGCCAGCAGTTTTCGGAACACCGGGGAGCTGTTTTTT. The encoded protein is CASSFRNTGELFF.

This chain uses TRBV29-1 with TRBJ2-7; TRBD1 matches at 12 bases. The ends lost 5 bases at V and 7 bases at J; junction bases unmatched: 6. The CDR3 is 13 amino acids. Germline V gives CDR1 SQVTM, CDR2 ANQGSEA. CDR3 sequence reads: CSVKGQGAWEQYF. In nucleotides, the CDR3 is TGCAGCGTTAAGGGACAGGGGGCTTGGGAGCAGTACTTC.

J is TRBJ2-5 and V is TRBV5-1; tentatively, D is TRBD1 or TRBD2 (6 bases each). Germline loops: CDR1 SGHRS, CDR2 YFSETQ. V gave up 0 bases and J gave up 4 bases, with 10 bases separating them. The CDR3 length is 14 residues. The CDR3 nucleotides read TGCGCCAGCAGCTTGGGGGGGGCTAGAGAGACCCAGTACTTC. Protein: CASSLGGARETQYF.

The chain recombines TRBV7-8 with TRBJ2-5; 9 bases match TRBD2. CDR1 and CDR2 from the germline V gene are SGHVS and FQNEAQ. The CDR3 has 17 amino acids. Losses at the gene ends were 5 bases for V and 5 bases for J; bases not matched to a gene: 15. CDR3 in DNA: TGTGCCAGCAGCCCCCGACAGGTGGCTAGCGGGGCGGAGACCCAGTACTTC. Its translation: CASSPRQVASGAETQYF.

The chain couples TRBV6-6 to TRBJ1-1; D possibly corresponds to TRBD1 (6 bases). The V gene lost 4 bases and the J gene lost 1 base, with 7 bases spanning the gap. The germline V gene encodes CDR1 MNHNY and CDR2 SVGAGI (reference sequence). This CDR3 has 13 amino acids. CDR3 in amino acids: CASSSDRNTEAFF. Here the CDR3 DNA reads TGTGCCAGCAGTTCGGACAGGAACACTGAAGCTTTCTTT.

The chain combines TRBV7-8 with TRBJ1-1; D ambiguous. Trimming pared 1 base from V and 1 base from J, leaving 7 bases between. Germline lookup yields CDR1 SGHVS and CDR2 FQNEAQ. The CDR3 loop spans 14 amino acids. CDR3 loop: CASSLDSRNTEAFF. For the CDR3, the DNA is TGTGCCAGCAGCTTAGACAGTAGGAACACTGAAGCTTTCTTT.

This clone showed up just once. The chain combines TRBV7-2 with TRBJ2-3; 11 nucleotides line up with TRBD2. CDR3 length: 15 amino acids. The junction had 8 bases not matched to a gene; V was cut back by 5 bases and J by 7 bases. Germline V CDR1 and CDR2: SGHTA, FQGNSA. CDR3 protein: CASSTTSGSGNTQYF. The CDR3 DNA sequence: TGTGCCAGCAGCACTACTAGCGGGAGTGGGAATACGCAGTATTTT.

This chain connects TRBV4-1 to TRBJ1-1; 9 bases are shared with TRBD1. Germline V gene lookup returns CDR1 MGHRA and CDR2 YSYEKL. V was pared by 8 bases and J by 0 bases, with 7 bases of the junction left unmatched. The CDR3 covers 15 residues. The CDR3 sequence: CASCWGQGVNTEAFF. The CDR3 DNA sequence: TGCGCCAGCTGTTGGGGACAGGGAGTGAACACTGAAGCTTTCTTT.

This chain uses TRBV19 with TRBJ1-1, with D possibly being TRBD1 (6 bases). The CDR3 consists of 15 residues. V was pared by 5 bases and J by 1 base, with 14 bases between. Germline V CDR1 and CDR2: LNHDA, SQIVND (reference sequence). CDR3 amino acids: CASSVTGTTNTEAFF. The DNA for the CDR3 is TGTGCCAGTAGTGTCACCGGGACAACGAACACTGAAGCTTTCTTT. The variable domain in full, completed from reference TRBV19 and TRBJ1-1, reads DGGITQSPKYLFRKEGQNVTLSCEQNLNHDAMYWYRQDPGQGLRLIYYSQIVNDFQKGDIAEGYSVSREKKESFPLTVTSAQKNPTAFYLCASSVTGTTNTEAFFGQGTRLTVV.

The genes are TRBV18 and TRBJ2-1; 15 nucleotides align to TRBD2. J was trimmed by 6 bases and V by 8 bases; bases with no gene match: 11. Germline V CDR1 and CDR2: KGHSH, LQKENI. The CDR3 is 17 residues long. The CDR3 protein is CASLRTSGRAVGNEQFF. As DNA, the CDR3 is TGTGCCAGCCTTCGGACTAGCGGGAGGGCAGTAGGCAATGAGCAGTTCTTC.